This TCR beta chain was documented in a study of blood T cell repertoires in COVID-19. Produced via immunoSEQ multiplex PCR; TCRdb's table is partial and in-frame only. This table holds some 290,000 clones, nearly 90% found once. This CDR3 is built from 16 residues. The V gene's germline CDR1 is SGHAT and CDR2 FQDESV (reference sequence). The junction had 7 bases not matched to a gene; V was cut back by 5 bases and J by 3 bases. The receptor's source is a woman under 40 who had recovered from COVID-19. The rearrangement joins TRBV11-1 to TRBJ2-1, with TRBD2 identical over 10 bases. The material sequenced was PBMCs or T cells enriched from blood (not recorded which). The CDR3 coding sequence is TGTGCCAGCAGCCCCTTTGGACTAGCGGACTACAATGAGCAGTTCTTC. This encodes CASSPFGLADYNEQFF.